A selection of T cell receptor beta chains follows, all from one sample in a study of blood T cell repertoires in COVID-19. Clones were read by immunoSEQ multiplex PCR, and TCRdb kept only the in-frame ones, dropping some. Among approximately 300,000 clones listed, 80% to 90% were seen once. The material sequenced was peripheral blood. The receptor set was obtained from a woman in her forties with acute or convalescent COVID-19. Each CDR3 is given with its conserved first and last residue. D genes are given only for firm matches. Clone size is shown for a subset of rows, as once, few, many or a class of expanded clone.

abundance,v_gene,d_gene,j_gene,CDR3aa,CDR3nt
NA,TRBV4-1,NA,TRBJ1-2,CASSQDGQFYGYTF,TGCGCCAGCAGCCAAGATGGCCAGTTCTATGGCTACACCTTC
NA,TRBV9,TRBD2,TRBJ2-3,CASSGGLAADTQYF,TGTGCCAGCAGCGGCGGACTAGCGGCAGATACGCAGTATTTT
NA,TRBV10-3,NA,TRBJ1-2,CAISESGDPNYGYTF,TGTGCCATCAGTGAGTCAGGGGATCCAAACTATGGCTACACCTTC
NA,TRBV4-1,NA,TRBJ1-1,CASSPQAHRAGTEAFF,TGCGCCAGCAGCCCCCAAGCCCATCGGGCGGGCACTGAAGCTTTCTTT
NA,TRBV4-1,TRBD1,TRBJ2-4,CASSQDSGRGNIQYF,TGCGCCAGCAGCCAAGATTCAGGCAGGGGGAACATTCAGTACTTC
NA,TRBV6-5,NA,TRBJ1-3,CASSLGGSGGNTIYF,TGTGCCAGCAGTCTAGGGGGTTCTGGTGGAAACACCATATATTTT
NA,TRBV29-1,TRBD1,TRBJ1-3,CSAGPGGLNTIYF,TGCAGCGCAGGGCCAGGGGGCCTTAACACCATATATTTT
once,TRBV5-1,NA,TRBJ1-1,CASSLATSSNTEAFF,TGCGCCAGCAGCTTGGCCACAAGTTCCAATACTGAAGCTTTCTTT
NA,TRBV11-2,NA,TRBJ2-3,CASSLKPSTDTQYF,TGTGCCAGCAGCTTAAAGCCGAGCACAGATACGCAGTATTTT
NA,TRBV29-1,TRBD2,TRBJ2-1,CSADPSGGNNEQFF,TGCAGCGCAGACCCCAGCGGGGGTAACAATGAGCAGTTCTTC
NA,TRBV3-1/TRBV3-2,NA,TRBJ2-1,CASSPTRSSYNEQFF,TGTGCCAGCAGCCCGACTAGAAGCTCCTACAATGAGCAGTTCTTC
NA,TRBV28,NA,TRBJ1-1,CASSPSGGAGTEAFF,TGTGCCAGCAGTCCCTCGGGGGGCGCGGGCACTGAAGCTTTCTTT
few,TRBV6-5,NA,TRBJ1-2,CASSYSGRRHYGYTF,TGTGCCAGCAGTTACTCTGGACGGAGGCACTATGGCTACACCTTC
NA,TRBV9,NA,TRBJ1-6,CASSPGGYNSPLHF,TGTGCCAGCAGCCCGGGGGGGTATAATTCACCCCTCCACTTT
once,TRBV7-8,NA,TRBJ2-5,CASSSPTEETQYF,TGTGCCAGCAGCTCACCGACTGAAGAGACCCAGTACTTC
NA,TRBV19,NA,TRBJ2-5,CASSFPGPRGETQYF,TGTGCCAGTAGTTTTCCCGGGCCGAGAGGGGAGACCCAGTACTTC
NA,TRBV7-9,TRBD1,TRBJ2-3,CASSFGQGDSDTQYF,TGTGCCAGCAGCTTTGGACAGGGGGATTCAGATACGCAGTATTTT
NA,TRBV19,TRBD1,TRBJ2-4,CASSRSGTEGNIQYF,TGTGCCAGTAGTAGATCCGGGACAGAGGGGAACATTCAGTACTTC
NA,TRBV12-3/TRBV12-4,TRBD1,TRBJ1-1,CASSWTGGTEAFF,TGTGCCAGCAGTTGGACAGGGGGCACTGAAGCTTTCTTT
NA,TRBV19,TRBD1,TRBJ1-1,CASSRQGITEAFF,TGTGCCAGTAGCAGACAGGGAATCACTGAAGCTTTCTTT
NA,TRBV3-1/TRBV3-2,TRBD2,TRBJ2-2,CASTLGTSGGASTGELFF,TGTGCCAGCACCCTTGGGACTAGCGGGGGGGCCAGTACCGGGGAGCTGTTTTTT
few,TRBV6-5,NA,TRBJ1-4,CASTQGDFNEKLFF,TGTGCCAGCACCCAAGGCGACTTTAATGAAAAACTGTTTTTT
NA,TRBV19,NA,TRBJ1-2,CASSPSGQGLYGYTF,TGTGCCAGTAGTCCTTCGGGACAAGGTCTCTATGGCTACACCTTC
NA,TRBV6-2/TRBV6-3,NA,TRBJ2-1,CASSYMSFQGGSYNEQFF,TGTGCCAGCAGTTACATGTCTTTCCAGGGAGGATCCTACAATGAGCAGTTCTTC
NA,TRBV5-1,NA,TRBJ2-3,CASSLGQNTDTQYF,TGCGCCAGCAGCTTAGGACAGAACACAGATACGCAGTATTTT
once,TRBV2,TRBD1,TRBJ2-2,CASSGTALNTGELFF,TGTGCCAGCAGCGGGACAGCCCTGAACACCGGGGAGCTGTTTTTT
few,TRBV30,NA,TRBJ1-1,CAWIREGMNTEAFF,TGTGCCTGGATCCGAGAGGGCATGAACACTGAAGCTTTCTTT
few,TRBV5-1,TRBD1,TRBJ1-6,CASSDRRGRNSPLHF,TGCGCCAGCAGCGACCGCAGGGGGCGAAATTCACCCCTCCACTTT
NA,TRBV7-6,TRBD1,TRBJ1-5,CASSQTGDQPQHF,TGTGCCAGCAGCCAGACAGGGGATCAGCCCCAGCATTTT
NA,TRBV19,NA,TRBJ2-4,CASRTPPSSGLAKNIQYF,TGTGCCAGTAGGACCCCCCCGTCGTCAGGACTAGCCAAAAACATTCAGTACTTC
NA,TRBV29-1,TRBD2,TRBJ2-5,CSVGGLAGATGYQETQYF,TGCAGCGTAGGGGGACTAGCGGGGGCGACTGGGTACCAAGAGACCCAGTACTTC
NA,TRBV30,NA,TRBJ1-5,CAWSASDSHYSNQPQHF,TGTGCCTGGAGTGCCTCCGACAGCCATTATAGCAATCAGCCCCAGCATTTT
once,TRBV7-8,NA,TRBJ2-1,CASSFLRGGGEYNEQFF,TGTGCCAGCAGCTTCCTTAGGGGTGGCGGGGAGTACAATGAGCAGTTCTTC
NA,TRBV7-2,TRBD2,TRBJ2-1,CASSEGLAGGEQFF,TGTGCCAGCAGCGAGGGACTAGCGGGGGGTGAGCAGTTCTTC
NA,TRBV3-1/TRBV3-2,TRBD1,TRBJ1-6,CASSQGTVGSPLHF,TGTGCCAGCAGCCAGGGGACAGTCGGATCACCCCTCCACTTT
NA,TRBV5-1,TRBD1,TRBJ1-2,CASSPDRDDGYTF,TGCGCCAGCAGCCCTGACAGGGATGATGGCTACACCTTC
NA,TRBV19,NA,TRBJ1-1,CASRPGGGNTEAFF,TGTGCCAGTAGACCCGGCGGGGGGAACACTGAAGCTTTCTTT
NA,TRBV10-3,TRBD2,TRBJ2-1,CAIKGLAFDEQFF,TGTGCCATCAAGGGACTAGCTTTCGATGAGCAGTTCTTC
NA,TRBV19,NA,TRBJ1-2,CASVRTIQGHGYTF,TGTGCCAGTGTCCGCACGATCCAGGGCCATGGCTACACCTTC
NA,TRBV18,NA,TRBJ2-2,CASSPIPGANTGELFF,TGTGCCAGCTCACCAATTCCGGGGGCGAACACCGGGGAGCTGTTTTTT
NA,TRBV14,NA,TRBJ1-5,CASSQAKGSNQPQHF,TGTGCCAGCAGCCAAGCCAAGGGGAGCAATCAGCCCCAGCATTTT
NA,TRBV2,TRBD1,TRBJ1-1,CASTEPTGSEAFF,TGTGCCAGCACGGAGCCGACAGGGAGTGAAGCTTTCTTT
NA,TRBV4-1,TRBD1,TRBJ1-4,CASSLYRDSVNEKLFF,TGCGCCAGCAGCCTATACCGGGACAGTGTTAATGAAAAACTGTTTTTT
NA,TRBV19,NA,TRBJ2-2,CASISDRSGSGRPGELFF,TGTGCCAGTATTTCAGACCGGTCGGGGTCCGGTCGTCCCGGGGAGCTGTTTTTT
NA,TRBV7-8,NA,TRBJ2-1,CASSPTYINEQFF,TGTGCCAGCAGCCCCACATACATCAATGAGCAGTTCTTC
NA,TRBV3-1/TRBV3-2,TRBD2,TRBJ2-3,CASSQLTSGATDTQYF,TGTGCCAGCAGCCAATTGACTAGCGGGGCCACAGATACGCAGTATTTT